A single sample is the source of the 23 T cell receptor beta chains below, sequenced in a study of T-cell reconstitution after alpha-beta-depleted transplantation in children. Researchers prepared the TCRbeta library using unique molecular identifiers, the study reports. Via MiXCR, TCRdb re-called the PCR reads, giving one row per CDR3 protein. This table holds approximately 350,000 distinct CDR3 sequences, about a tenth found once. Sequencing used PBMCs from the stem cell graft donor, obtained from the stem cell graft. These receptors originate from a human donor who donated a stem cell graft to a child with acute lymphoblastic leukemia.

Comments on this clonotype: One end of the junction is discordant with germline, which a read error may explain. V is TRBV4-3 and J is TRBJ2-7; D possibly corresponds to TRBD2 (5 bases). The CDR3 sequence is 15 residues long. Per the germline V gene, CDR1 is LGHNA and CDR2 is YSLEER. The DNA for the CDR3 is TGCGCCGGCAGCCAAGGGCGTAGCGACTCCTACGAGCAGTACTTC. Protein: CAGSQGRSDSYEQYF.

This clonotype was found a few times. The chain combines TRBV7-9 with TRBJ1-1; 7 nucleotides line up with TRBD1. This CDR3 region has 12 residues. Looked up from germline, CDR1 is SEHNR and CDR2 is FQNEAQ (reference sequence). With 8 bases clipped from V and 5 bases from J, the junction kept 5 bases outside the gene matches. In DNA, the CDR3 is TGTGCCAGCGCGAAGGGGGCTACTGAAGCTTTCTTT. Translation gives CASAKGATEAFF.

This clonotype has at least ten counts. This chain uses TRBV7-9 with TRBJ2-3, with D hard to call. The CDR3 has 14 residues. The germline CDR1 and CDR2 sequences are SEHNR and FQNEAQ (reference sequence). V lost 1 base to trimming and J lost 3 bases, with 8 bases between them. CDR3 nucleotides: TGTGCCAGCAGCTTAGAGTTTACTACAGATACGCAGTATTTT. Protein: CASSLEFTTDTQYF.

V is TRBV7-2 and J is TRBJ2-2; 7 nucleotides agree with TRBD2. The CDR3 spans 13 residues. Per the germline V gene, CDR1 is SGHTA and CDR2 is FQGNSA. With 5 bases clipped from V and 7 bases from J, the junction kept 4 bases outside the gene matches. CDR3 in DNA: TGTGCCAGCAGCCCCCCGGGGGGCGGGGAGCTGTTTTTT. It codes for CASSPPGGGELFF. Looking up the rest from reference TRBV7-2 and TRBJ2-2 gives the full variable domain: GAGVSQSPSNKVTEKGKDVELRCDPISGHTALYWYRQSLGQGLEFLIYFQGNSAPDKSGLPSDRFSAERTGGSVSTLTIQRTQQEDSAVYLCASSPPGGGELFFGEGSRLTVL.

This clonotype was counted between two and nine times. The rearrangement links TRBV11-2 to TRBJ2-3; 10 bases agree with TRBD2. With V trimmed by 5 bases and J by 4 bases, 15 bases remained unmatched. The CDR3 extends over 18 amino acids. Germline CDR1 SGHAT, CDR2 FQNNGV. The CDR3 sequence is CASSRIPGLALEADTQYF. The CDR3 bases are TGTGCCAGCAGCCGAATCCCGGGACTAGCGTTAGAGGCAGATACGCAGTATTTT.

The J gene is TRBJ2-5, the V gene TRBV7-8; 10 bases agree with TRBD2. This CDR3 is built from 15 residues. Germline lookup yields CDR1 SGHVS and CDR2 FQNEAQ. The ends lost 6 bases at V and 5 bases at J; junction bases unmatched: 9. The chain's CDR3 is CASRGSGRARETQYF. CDR3 sequence (DNA): TGTGCCAGCAGGGGGAGCGGGAGGGCCCGGGAGACCCAGTACTTC.

A remark on this clonotype: Mismatch with germline at one junction end may stem from a read error. The chain uses TRBV4-1 and TRBJ1-2; D is possibly TRBD1 (6 bases). Germline loops: CDR1 MGHRA, CDR2 YSYEKL. CDR3 length: 16 amino acids. The CDR3 sequence is CASSPGSAGGLYGDTF. CDR3 coding DNA: TGCGCCAGCAGCCCGGGATCGGCTGGGGGGCTCTATGGCGACACCTTC.

This chain connects TRBV20-1 to TRBJ2-3; D is ambiguous. Germline CDR1 DFQATT, CDR2 SNEGSKA (reference sequence). V gave up 5 bases and J gave up 1 base, with 10 bases separating them. The CDR3 totals 13 residues. The CDR3 nucleotides are TGCAGTGCTTCCAGCCGACGCACAGATACGCAGTATTTT. Its translation: CSASSRRTDTQYF.

The V gene is TRBV5-1, the J gene TRBJ2-3, with TRBD1 matching over 8 bases. CDR1 is SGHRS and CDR2 is YFSETQ in the germline V gene. V trimming: 0 bases; J trimming: 5 bases; junction bases outside the gene matches: 11. This CDR3 is 17 amino acids long. CDR3 in amino acids: CASSLDRTGQGRDTQYF. CDR3 coding DNA: TGCGCCAGCAGCTTGGATCGGACAGGGCAAGGCCGAGATACGCAGTATTTT. The whole variable domain, remainder taken from reference TRBV5-1 and TRBJ2-3, is KAGVTQTPRYLIKTRGQQVTLSCSPISGHRSVSWYQQTPGQGLQFLFEYFSETQRNKGNFPGRFSGRQFSNSRSEMNVSTLELGDSALYLCASSLDRTGQGRDTQYFGPGTRLTVL.

DNA of the CDR3: TGTGCCAGCAGTCCACAGGGAGAGGGCAATCAGCCCCAGCATTTT. It is translated as CASSPQGEGNQPQHF. The chain carries TRBV12-3 or TRBV12-4 and TRBJ1-5, with a weak D call TRBD1 (6 bases). The CDR3 spans 15 residues. The germline V and J ends were trimmed by 5 bases and 2 bases, with 13 bases remaining between them.

The V call is TRBV12-3 or TRBV12-4, the J call TRBJ2-3, with 7 bases fitting TRBD2. CDR3 length: 13 residues. V lost 10 bases, J lost 3 bases, and 7 bases stayed unmatched. The CDR3 loop reads CATAQGGTDTQYF. In nucleotides, the CDR3 is TGTGCCACCGCCCAGGGAGGGACAGATACGCAGTATTTT.

This clonotype was seen at least ten times. This chain links TRBV27 with TRBJ2-3; no definite D call. CDR3 length: 14 amino acids. Germline V CDR1 and CDR2: MNHEY, SMNVEV (reference sequence). V was shortened by 0 bases and J by 2 bases, with 6 bases between the two germline ends. Written as DNA, the CDR3 is TGTGCCAGCAGTTTATCGGGATACACAGATACGCAGTATTTT. It specifies CASSLSGYTDTQYF.

The chain combines TRBV19 with TRBJ2-5; D is perhaps TRBD2 (5 bases). The CDR3 has 14 residues. Germline assignment: CDR1 LNHDA and CDR2 SQIVND (reference sequence). The V end lost 6 bases, the J end lost 4 bases, and 15 bases lay between the germline ends. The CDR3 bases are TGTGCCAGTAGCCGCGGTCTCGGGGTAGAGACCCAGTACTTC. It encodes CASSRGLGVETQYF.

The DNA for the CDR3 is TGCGCCAGCAGCTTGGATCAGGATGGCTACACCTTC. It yields the protein CASSLDQDGYTF. This chain links TRBV5-1 with TRBJ1-2; unclear D gene. CDR3 length: 12 residues. Looked up from germline, CDR1 is SGHRS and CDR2 is YFSETQ. Trimming pared 0 bases from V and 6 bases from J, leaving 6 bases between.

The gene calls are TRBV7-2 and TRBJ2-7; TRBD1 is a possible D gene (5 bases). V lost 1 base to trimming and J lost 6 bases, with 10 bases between them. The CDR3 loop spans 13 amino acids. CDR1 and CDR2 (germline): SGHTA, FQGNSA. This CDR3 is CASSLVPQGEQYF. The CDR3 nucleotides read TGTGCCAGCAGCTTAGTACCGCAGGGCGAGCAGTACTTC.

The chain carries TRBV5-1 and TRBJ2-1; TRBD2 matches at 7 bases. The CDR3 is 16 residues long. Germline lookup yields CDR1 SGHRS and CDR2 YFSETQ. V was pared by 0 bases and J by 2 bases, with 5 bases of the junction left unmatched. CDR3 coding DNA: TGCGCCAGCAGCTTGGGCGGCGGGAGTACCTACAATGAGCAGTTCTTC. This codes for CASSLGGGSTYNEQFF.

Turning to this clonotype: This could be a read error, since a much larger clone is one nucleotide away. The chain uses TRBV6-5 and TRBJ1-2; D is uncertain. The germline CDR1 and CDR2 sequences are MNHEY and SVGAGI. CDR3 length: 15 residues. CDR3 amino acids: CASSYSTRENYVYTF. The CDR3 bases are TGTGCCAGCAGTTACTCAACACGTGAGAACTATGTCTACACCTTC.

This sequence joins TRBV25-1 and TRBJ1-2, with D possibly TRBD1 on 6 matching bases. Trimming removed 2 bases from V and 6 bases from J, with 19 bases in between. The CDR3 has 16 residues. Looked up from germline, CDR1 is MGHDK and CDR2 is SYGVNS. The CDR3 reads CASSESPLGGQNGYTF. In DNA form, the CDR3 reads TGTGCCAGCAGTGAAAGCCCCCTAGGGGGTCAGAATGGCTACACCTTC.

This clonotype was counted between two and nine times. CDR3 DNA sequence: TGCAGCGTTGGCCAGCCGGAAGGATATGGCTACACCTTC. Amino acids: CSVGQPEGYGYTF. The V and J genes are TRBV29-1 and TRBJ1-2, with no clear D. Germline V gives CDR1 SQVTM, CDR2 ANQGSEA. The CDR3 extends over 13 amino acids. V was shortened by 4 bases and J by 5 bases, with 14 bases between the two germline ends. The variable domain in full, with the rest retrieved from reference TRBV29-1 and TRBJ1-2, is SAVISQKPSRDICQRGTSLTIQCQVDSQVTMMFWYRQQPGQSLTLIATANQGSEATYESGFVIDKFPISRPNLTFSTLTVSNMSPEDSSIYLCSVGQPEGYGYTFGSGTRLTVV.

The J gene is TRBJ2-7, the V gene TRBV20-1; 10 bases map to TRBD2. CDR1 DFQATT and CDR2 SNEGSKA come from the germline V gene (reference sequence). After removal of 2 bases from V and 5 bases from J, the junction contained 9 bases not matched to a gene. The CDR3 spans 15 residues. The CDR3 coding sequence is TGCAGTGCTAGATCCTATAGCGGGAGGTTGGACGAGCAGTACTTC. Its protein is CSARSYSGRLDEQYF.

In its sample, this clonotype was seen many times. The CDR3 here is CAASTSDYDEQFF. For the CDR3, the DNA is TGTGCTGCGTCGACTAGCGATTACGATGAGCAGTTCTTC. V usage is TRBV28 and J usage is TRBJ2-1; 8 nucleotides line up with TRBD2. The CDR3 consists of 13 residues. From germline, CDR1 is MDHEN and CDR2 SYDVKM.

This rearrangement joins TRBV3-1 to TRBJ1-6; 7 nucleotides align to TRBD1. V lost 4 bases and J lost 7; bases outside the gene matches: 7. Germline-derived CDR1 and CDR2 are LGHDT and YNNKEL (reference sequence). This CDR3 spans 15 amino acids. The CDR3 DNA is TGTGCCAGCAGCCGACGACAGGGAGAGAATTCACCCCTCCACTTT. It yields the protein CASSRRQGENSPLHF.

This clonotype was seen only a few times. A junction end diverges from the germline sequence, so it may reflect a read error. This rearrangement joins TRBV3-1 to TRBJ2-1, with D possibly called TRBD1 or TRBD2 (5 bases each). CDR3 length: 14 residues. Germline CDR1 reads LGHDT; CDR2 reads YNNKEL (reference sequence). The CDR3 loop is CASSPSGAHNEQLF. For the CDR3, the DNA is TGTGCCAGCAGCCCCTCCGGGGCACACAATGAGCAGTTGTTC.